This T cell receptor (beta chain) originates from a study of CD8+ T cells in alopecia areata. Treatment described: oral pan-JAK inhibitor, 5-10 mg twice daily. Germline-derived CDR1 and CDR2 are SGHDN and FVKESK. V was pared by 3 bases and J by 8 bases, with 5 bases between. CDR3 length: 11 residues. Following extraction, RNA underwent reverse transcription to cDNA, which served as the sequencing template. Profiling relied on immunoSEQ multiplex PCR, and the TCRdb table lists in-frame clones only, not all of them. The sample consists of nearly 200,000 clones, roughly 64% of them appearing once. The material was CD4+ T cells sorted from blood, obtained at week 24, from a patient treated with tofacitinib. The receptor's source is a human donor with alopecia areata. The rearrangement uses TRBV14 and TRBJ2-1, with no clear D. CDR3 protein: CASSQVDEQFF. The CDR3 coding sequence is TGTGCCAGCAGCCAGGTCGATGAGCAGTTCTTC.